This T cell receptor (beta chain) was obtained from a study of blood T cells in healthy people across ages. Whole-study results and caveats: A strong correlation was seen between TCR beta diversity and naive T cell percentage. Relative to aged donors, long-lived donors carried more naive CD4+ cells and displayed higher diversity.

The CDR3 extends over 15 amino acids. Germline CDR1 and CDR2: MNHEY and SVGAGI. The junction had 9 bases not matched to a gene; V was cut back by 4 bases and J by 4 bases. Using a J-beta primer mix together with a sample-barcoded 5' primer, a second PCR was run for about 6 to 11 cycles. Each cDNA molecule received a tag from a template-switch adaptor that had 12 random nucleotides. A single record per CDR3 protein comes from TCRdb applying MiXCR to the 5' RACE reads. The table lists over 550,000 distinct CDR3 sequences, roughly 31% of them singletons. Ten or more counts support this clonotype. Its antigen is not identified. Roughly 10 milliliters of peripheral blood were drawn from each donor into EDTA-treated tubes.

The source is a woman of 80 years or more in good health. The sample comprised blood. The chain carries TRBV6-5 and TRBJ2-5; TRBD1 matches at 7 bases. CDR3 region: CASSSGTATGETQYF. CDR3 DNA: TGTGCCAGCAGTTCCGGGACAGCGACCGGAGAGACCCAGTACTTC.